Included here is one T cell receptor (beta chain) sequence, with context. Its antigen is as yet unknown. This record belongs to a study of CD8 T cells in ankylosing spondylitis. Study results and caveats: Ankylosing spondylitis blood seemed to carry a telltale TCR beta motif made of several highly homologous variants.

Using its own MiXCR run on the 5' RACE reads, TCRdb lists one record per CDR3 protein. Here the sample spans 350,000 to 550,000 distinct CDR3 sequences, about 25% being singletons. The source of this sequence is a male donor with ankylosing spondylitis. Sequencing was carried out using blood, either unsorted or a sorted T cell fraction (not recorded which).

This chain's CDR3 is CASQGLQINTGELFF. In nucleotides, the CDR3 is TGTGCCAGCCAAGGACTACAAATTAACACCGGGGAGCTGTTTTTT. The V gene is TRBV12-3 or TRBV12-4, the J gene TRBJ2-2; tentative D call: TRBD2 (6 bases). The CDR3 loop spans 15 amino acids. V gave up 8 bases and J gave up 2 bases, with 15 bases separating them.